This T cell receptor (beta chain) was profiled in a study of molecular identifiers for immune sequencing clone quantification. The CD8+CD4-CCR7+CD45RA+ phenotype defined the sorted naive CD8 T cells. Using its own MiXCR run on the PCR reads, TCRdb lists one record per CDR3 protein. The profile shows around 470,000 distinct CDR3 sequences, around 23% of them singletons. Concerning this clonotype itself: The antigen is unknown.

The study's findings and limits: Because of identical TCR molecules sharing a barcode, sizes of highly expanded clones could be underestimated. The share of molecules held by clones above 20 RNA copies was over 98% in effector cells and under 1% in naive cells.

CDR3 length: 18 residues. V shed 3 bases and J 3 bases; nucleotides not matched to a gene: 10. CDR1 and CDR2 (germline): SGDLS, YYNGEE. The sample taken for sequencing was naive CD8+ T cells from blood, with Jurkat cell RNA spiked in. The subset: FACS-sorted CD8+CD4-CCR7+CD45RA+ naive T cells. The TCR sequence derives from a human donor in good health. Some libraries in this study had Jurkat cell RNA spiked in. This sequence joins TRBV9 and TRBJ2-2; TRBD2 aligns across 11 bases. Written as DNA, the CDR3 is TGTGCCAGCAGCGGAACCGGGACTAGCGGTTTAGACACCGGGGAGCTGTTTTTT. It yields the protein CASSGTGTSGLDTGELFF.